This record covers a single T cell receptor (beta chain). The antigen remains unidentified. Sequencing used immunoSEQ multiplex PCR; TCRdb keeps in-frame clones, though not all of them. The profile shows roughly 1,000,000 clones, approximately 80% of them singletons. This specimen belongs to a study of shared clonotypes between healthy human individuals. Study-wide context: Each donor's CD4 naive and CD4 memory cells filled three plates apiece, CD8 naive two, and CD8 memory one. Overall study results and limits: Shared across a handful of donors were around 5% of the naive CD4 clonotypes.

Germline values: CDR1 SGHKS, CDR2 YYEKEE (reference sequence). V was trimmed by 7 bases and J by 5 bases, leaving 6 bases between them. The CDR3 has 11 amino acids. Participating donors were healthy, HIV-negative adults free of recent acute infections or vaccinations. Naive CD4+ cells were CD45RA-selected; the remaining cells were memory. This TCR was sampled from a man in his late teens or twenties in good health. Some clones in this sample may be carry-over from other donors' samples. The specimen sequenced was memory CD4+ T cells from PBMCs. Subset noted: CD45RA-negative fraction. The chain recombines TRBV5-5 with TRBJ1-4; D uncertain. CDR3 in amino acids: CASDGNEKLFF. The CDR3 DNA is TGTGCCAGCGACGGAAATGAAAAACTGTTTTTT. The whole variable domain, remainder taken from reference TRBV5-5 and TRBJ1-4, is DAGVTQSPTHLIKTRGQQVTLRCSPISGHKSVSWYQQVLGQGPQFIFQYYEKEERGRGNFPDRFSARQFPNYSSELNVNALLLGDSALYLCASDGNEKLFFGSGTQLSVL.